The 10 T cell receptor beta chains reported below all come from one sample, sequenced in a study of graft-versus-host responses after intestinal transplantation. The table came from immunoSEQ multiplex PCR; TCRdb's copy has only in-frame clones and leaves some out. The table has fewer than 110,000 clones, 80% to 95% seen once; the top ten hold roughly 1.2%. For these TCRs, the target antigens are not known. Sequences were derived from unstimulated CD8+ T cells sorted from spleen or lymph node cells, sampled before intestinal transplant. The receptors here all came from a human donor who received an intestinal transplant.

This clone was observed a single time. This chain joins TRBV2 and TRBJ2-5; weak D call: TRBD1 (6 bases). V lost 1 base to trimming and J lost 5 bases, with 14 bases between them. Germline assignment: CDR1 SNHLY and CDR2 FYNNEI. CDR3 length equals 15 residues. CDR3 residues: CASSEEGDIWETQYF. In DNA form, the CDR3 reads TGTGCCAGCAGTGAAGAAGGGGACATTTGGGAGACCCAGTACTTC.

The CDR3 sequence is CASSLGPGLQETQYF. DNA of the CDR3: TGTGCCAGCAGCTTGGGACCGGGACTCCAAGAGACCCAGTACTTC. The chain recombines TRBV7-9 with TRBJ2-5; a possible D gene is TRBD2 (6 bases). Deletions cut 3 bases from V and 1 base from J, with 12 bases between. The CDR3 runs 15 residues. Germline V gives CDR1 SEHNR, CDR2 FQNEAQ (reference sequence).

The chain links TRBV5-4 to TRBJ1-4, with D perhaps matching TRBD1 (6 bases). V dropped 2 bases and J dropped 3 bases, with 11 bases sitting between them. The CDR3 is 15 residues long. CDR1 and CDR2 (germline): SGHNT, YYREEE (reference sequence). CDR3 loop: CASSLEGGANEKLFF. For the CDR3, the DNA is TGTGCCAGCAGCTTAGAGGGGGGGGCTAATGAAAAACTGTTTTTT.

The chain joins TRBV29-1 to TRBJ1-2; perhaps TRBD1 as D (6 bases). V shed 6 bases and J shed 4 bases, with 12 bases lying between them. The CDR3 loop spans 12 amino acids. Germline CDR1 reads SQVTM; CDR2 reads ANQGSEA. Here the CDR3 DNA reads TGCAGCGTCCTCAGGGGATTCTATGGCTACACCTTC. It yields the protein CSVLRGFYGYTF.

The rearrangement uses TRBV7-2 and TRBJ1-1, with D maybe TRBD1 (5 bases). Germline CDR1 reads SGHTA; CDR2 reads FQGNSA. V was pared by 5 bases and J by 1 base, with 8 bases between. The CDR3 is 13 amino acids. CDR3 sequence reads: CASSRDRNTEAFF. DNA of the CDR3: TGTGCCAGCAGCCGAGACAGGAACACTGAAGCTTTCTTT.

This chain joins TRBV10-3 and TRBJ2-4; tentatively, D is TRBD2 (6 bases). The CDR3 runs to 13 residues. V was clipped by 5 bases and J by 6 bases, with 11 bases between them. The germline gives CDR1 ENHRY, CDR2 SYGVKD. The CDR3, as DNA: TGTGCCATCAGTCCTGGGGGGATAAACATTCAGTACTTC. Translated: CAISPGGINIQYF.

The chain couples TRBV25-1 to TRBJ2-5; 9 nucleotides match TRBD1. The ends lost 2 bases at V and 6 bases at J; junction bases unmatched: 10. Germline CDR1 is MGHDK and CDR2 is SYGVNS. The CDR3 has 16 amino acids. The CDR3 loop reads CASSEGGTGTGQTQYF. As DNA, the CDR3 is TGTGCCAGCAGTGAAGGGGGTACCGGGACAGGGCAGACCCAGTACTTC.

The DNA of the CDR3 is TGTGCCAGCAGCCGAGGGGGCCGGGGCACAGATACGCAGTATTTT. Amino acid sequence: CASSRGGRGTDTQYF. The V gene is TRBV11-2, the J gene TRBJ2-3; 7 bases map to TRBD1. V lost 5 bases and J lost 1; bases outside the gene matches: 6. This CDR3 has 15 amino acids. CDR1 and CDR2 (germline): SGHAT, FQNNGV.

In the case of this clone: Different DNA sequences within this sample yield the same CDR3. This rearrangement joins TRBV2 to TRBJ2-7; D not resolved. CDR1 SNHLY and CDR2 FYNNEI come from the germline V gene. This CDR3 is 10 amino acids long. Trimming cost V 4 bases and J 4 bases, with 2 bases left between them. CDR3 sequence reads: CASSGYEQYF. CDR3 DNA sequence: TGTGCCAGCAGTGGATACGAGCAGTACTTC.

The J gene is TRBJ2-2, the V gene TRBV5-3; D is unclear. TRBV5-3 is flagged as an ORF with uncertain function. The CDR3 length is 17 residues. V was shortened by 1 base and J by 2 bases, with 15 bases between the two germline ends. The CDR3 region has the DNA TGTGCCAGAAGCTTGAGAGGTCCCCGGGCAAACACCGGGGAGCTGTTTTTT. Its translation is CARSLRGPRANTGELFF.